The sequence of this TCR beta chain was determined in a study of cytomegalovirus exposure and HLA in healthy donors. Study-wide results and limits: One variant, a missense change in DCLRE1C, was linked in a later analysis to TCR beta V- and J-gene trimming. The authors reported that TCR beta sequences could predict HLA-A and HLA-B alleles. These predictions were accurate for most subjects in the first cohort.

The CDR3 is made up of 15 amino acids. V lost 2 bases and J lost 9; bases outside the gene matches: 5. Germline CDR1 SEHNR, CDR2 FQNEAQ (reference sequence). This clone was seen just once. The antigen remains unidentified. PCR primers comprised 60 Vbeta and 13 Jbeta primers. The data were produced by immunoSEQ multiplex PCR, yet TCRdb's version contains in-frame clones alone and is incomplete. The sample has about 63,000 clones; more than 65% are singletons. Donors had nominal health at sampling but likely had unrecorded immune exposures. This sequence was found in a woman aged 30 to 39 in good health and CMV-seronegative. The chain is built from TRBV7-9 and TRBJ2-2; 11 bases line up with TRBD1. Sequenced material: PBMCs. The CDR3 nucleotides read TGTGCCAGCAGCTTAACGGACAGGGGGCGCCGGGAGCTGTTTTTT. Translating it yields CASSLTDRGRRELFF. The complete variable domain, with remaining parts taken from reference TRBV7-9 and TRBJ2-2, reads DTGVSQNPRHKITKRGQNVTFRCDPISEHNRLYWYRQTLGQGPEFLTYFQNEAQLEKSRLLSDRFSAERPKGSFSTLEIQRTEQGDSAMYLCASSLTDRGRRELFFGEGSRLTVL.